The sample holds one count of the clone carrying this T cell receptor (beta chain). This entry is derived from a study of shared clonotypes between healthy human individuals. Evenly divided among several immunoSEQ plates was the genomic DNA of each subset. Here immunoSEQ multiplex PCR was the method, and the copy in TCRdb shows in-frame clones only, minus some. The sample lists roughly 2 million clones, approximately 95% occurring once. The sequence was collected from a young man in good health. The sample comprised naive CD4+ T cells sorted from blood. The subset denotes: CD45RA+ positively selected.

This CDR3 reads CAWSSPAGGADTQYF. In nucleotides, the CDR3 is TGTGCCTGGAGTTCCCCCGCGGGAGGGGCAGATACGCAGTATTTT. The V call is TRBV30, the J call TRBJ2-3; 9 nucleotides align to TRBD2. Trimming took 2 bases from V and 4 from J; bases not matched to a gene: 7. Germline loops: CDR1 GTSNPN, CDR2 SVGIG (reference sequence). The CDR3 extends over 15 amino acids.